Given below is one T cell receptor (beta chain) in context. This clone showed up just a few times. No cognate antigen has been identified for it. Per-base quality was not reported, and no clone a single base away is much larger than it. To prepare the library, the immunoSEQ multiplex PCR assay was applied. A mixture of 60 forward primers for TCR Vbeta segments and 13 reverse primers for TCR Jbeta segments was used in the multiplex PCR. The CDR3 region of rearranged TCR beta genes was amplified from genomic DNA by a multiplex PCR assay. Amplified TCR beta libraries were sequenced as 87-base-pair reads on the Illumina HiSeq System. The published analysis was carried out like this. Across the 640 or so repertoires, a later analysis counted 78 million or so unique TCR beta chains, roughly 11 million of which were shared by at least two donors. Raw reads were error-corrected and collapsed into unique sequences with a nearest-neighbor algorithm that merged closely related sequences to remove PCR and sequencing errors. To assign V, D and J gene segments, CDR3 sequences were aligned to IMGT reference sequences. For a sequence to be retained, a match of at least six nucleotides to both a V gene segment and a J gene segment was required. A rearrangement counted as productive if the CDR3 had no stop codons and remained in frame with V and J, and every other rearrangement counted as non-productive. Following IMGT convention, CDR3 was defined as the stretch from the second conserved V-encoded cysteine to the conserved J-encoded phenylalanine. The earlier analysis of about 610 of the donors excluded any sequence lacking an unambiguous match to a single V gene segment. In an earlier analysis of around 590 of the donors, a V segment was called functional when productive rearrangements were above 56.7%, and segregating when the standard deviation between donors exceeded 5%. A statistical classification framework was built to diagnose cytomegalovirus status from the catalog of TCR beta chain sequences. V and J gene assignment, in a later analysis, came from comparing TCR nucleotide sequences with IMGT/GENE-DB human TR gene sequences. A later analysis assigned CDR3 sequences and most-parsimonious VDJ recombination scenarios with the TCRdist pipeline. In a later analysis, every TCR beta chain was defined by the combination of its CDR3 amino acid sequence and its V-gene family, and reads without a unique V-gene family were dropped. As a way to deal with suspected cross-contamination and a sequencing artifact, a later analysis dropped 450 to 700 nucleotide sequences that were highly shared and had low generation probability. In a later analysis, a clonal expansion index for each public chain was calculated from normalized within-repertoire ranks of inferred template counts. In a later analysis, generation probabilities were computed using a VDJ recombination model fitted to out-of-frame rearrangements, and the results were checked against IGoR. In a later analysis, TCR-TCR, TCR-HLA and TCR-CMV co-occurrence was scored with hypergeometric tests, and a repertoire-size bias correction was applied to TCR pairs. False discovery rates were estimated in a later analysis by permuting HLA or CMV assignments 20 times. In a later analysis, co-occurring TCRs were grouped with DBSCAN, and TCRdist sequence similarity was added when clustering was performed within HLA-allele-positive subsets. Repertoires with fewer than 30,000 or more than 120,000 public chains were left out of co-occurrence clustering, as were five repertoires with anomalous nucleotide sharing. TCRdb's version of the immuneACCESS table is confined to in-frame rearrangements and falls short of the full clone set. An unresolved V gene accounts for under half of the shortfall where checked; the remainder is of unknown origin. V, J and clone size reflect that table, while D and trimming were determined from the DNA. The sample yields some 200,000 clones; roughly 8.7% were counted once. 1% to 1.5% of the sample goes to the ten largest clones.

The cohort comprised 550 to 700 healthy bone marrow donors. At the time of sampling, every cohort member was nominally healthy, though immune exposures that went unrecorded were likely present. The donor tested CMV seropositive and was one of the 289 seropositive cohort members. Each donor provided a peripheral blood sample, and peripheral blood mononuclear cells were used for TCR beta sequencing. The Qiagen DNeasy Blood Extraction Kit was used to extract genomic DNA from the blood cell samples. The sample originates from a study of cytomegalovirus exposure and HLA in healthy donors (dated by TCRdb to about 2017). Study-wide context: An earlier analysis of around 600 of the donors reported 250 to 300 Gb of sequence data and 117 million unique TCR beta sequences from about 180 million T cells. A later analysis re-analyzed previously published TCR beta repertoires from about 730 donors and added high-resolution HLA genotyping to study TCR occurrence patterns. Both class I and class II loci were covered by HLA typing, at four-digit resolution. The aim of the study was to test whether cataloging public T cell receptors could identify signatures of past pathogen exposure. An earlier analysis of 587 of the donors used high-throughput TCR beta sequencing to judge whether each TCR beta V gene segment behaved as functional or pseudogenic. Rather than using new phenotypic data, the later analysis identified candidate immune exposures from TCR beta sequences and from how often those sequences occurred across donors. Among some 400 genotyped donors of the cohort, an average of about 240,000 unique TCR beta nucleotide sequences were sequenced per donor, about a sixth of them non-productive. Several DR-DQ haplotypes were handled as single units for association and clustering because linkage in the cohort was strong. The genetic ancestry cluster associated with self-reported Caucasian donors included 70% to 85% of the roughly 360 genotyped donors. An early release that covered several hundred HLA-typed donors contained approximately 300 gigabases of sequencing data and around 85 million unique TCR sequences. Donor age, sex, ethnicity and CMV serostatus were compiled alongside the repertoire data. Typing coverage varied by locus: roughly 620-640 donors for A, B, C, DRB1 and DQB1; roughly 520 for DQA1; more than 600 for DPA1; about 450 for DPB1. In addition to the first cohort of 666 subjects, a separate validation cohort of approximately 120 different subjects was used. Genome-wide SNP genotypes for about 55% of the roughly 670 donors were used in a later genetic analysis, which treated that subset as a discovery cohort. The T cell repertoires of 666 subjects were profiled by immunosequencing and related to cytomegalovirus serostatus. Every repertoire in the discovery cohort had been generated on one and the same sequencing platform. To predict cytomegalovirus infection status, the study brought together high-throughput TCR immunosequencing, statistical association of individual TCRs with disease status, and machine learning. The paper as a whole reports these results and caveats: When HLA alleles, especially DR and DQ, strongly co-occurred, attributing TCR associations to individual alleles was difficult. Only TCR beta chains were sequenced in this cohort, and the absence of alpha or paired-chain data limited detectable features. Across donors, most TCR sequences were observed very rarely, whereas some public TCRs were present in many individuals. The classifier was reported to diagnose cytomegalovirus status with high specificity and sensitivity in both the original cohort and the validation cohort. Roughly uniform sequencing depth across donors was assumed in presence/absence analyses, although this assumption may not hold. According to a later analysis, parvovirus B19, influenza, CMV and Epstein-Barr virus appeared linked to several top co-occurrence clusters. A few of the identified cytomegalovirus-associated TCR beta chains were confirmed in vitro to be specific for cytomegalovirus antigens. In a later analysis, some 17,000 TCR beta sequences were associated with specific HLA alleles at a false discovery rate of 0.05. In the study, roughly 160 TCR beta chains were listed as associated with cytomegalovirus. A later analysis found that TCR association rates varied across HLA loci, with DRB1 alleles showing the most associated TCRs and HLA-C alleles the fewest. A group of highly shared sequence variants was considered likely to be a technical artifact of the sequencing pipeline. The authors suggested that the approach could potentially be generalized to other disease states and immunological phenotypes. In a later analysis, most CMV-associated TCR beta chains were found to appear HLA-restricted, with HLA associations seemingly driven largely by CMV exposure. The 87-base-pair reads could not distinguish some IMGT-functional V segments, including TRBV6-2 and TRBV6-3, so those segments were excluded. Roughly 15 rarely observed V segments, including chromosome 9 orphons, were excluded from the earlier analysis of several hundred of the donors because counts were too low. A further reported finding was that TCR beta sequences accurately predicted the HLA-A and HLA-B alleles for most subjects in the first cohort. HLA typing was unavailable for some donors at each locus, so association tests used only the typed subset. V-gene and J-gene trimming of TCR beta chains was associated with a missense DCLRE1C variant in a later genetic analysis, and the association was replicated in an independent cohort. Correlated functional status among segregating V segments might be attributable to linkage disequilibrium, but an unknown experimental factor could not be ruled out. For the cohort, immune exposure information was limited to CMV serostatus. According to a later genetic analysis, donors in an Asian-associated ancestry cluster had fewer N-insertions in productive TCRs than the approximately 650-donor mean. In a later analysis, HLA-associated TCR beta chains showed more clonal expansion and lower generation probabilities than non-associated chains that were equally common. An earlier analysis of 587 of the donors showed that most TCR beta V segments appeared in productive rearrangements either about 90% or about 30% of the time, which broadly matched IMGT annotations.

A distance of 5 bases separates the germline ends of V and J, which lose 5 bases and 1 base respectively. There are 13 amino acids in the CDR3, from cysteine to phenylalanine inclusive. Of all the DNA, just the CDR3 is kept, 39 bases in frame from base 1. Per the germline V gene (reference sequence), SEHNR is the CDR1 and FQNEAQ is the CDR2. Sequenced input: PBMCs. The sequence joins TRBV7-9 to TRBJ2-2; no D gene call is confident. This clonotype originated in a woman in her twenties or thirties in good health and CMV-seropositive. CDR3 reads: CASSPWNTGELFF. In nucleotide form, the sequence is TGTGCCAGCAGCCCCTGGAACACCGGGGAGCTGTTTTTT.